These 31 T cell receptor beta chains were all obtained from the same sample, sequenced in a study of T cell repertoires in cytomegalovirus infection. TCRdb used MiXCR to reprocess the reads, holding one entry per CDR3 protein. The sample records approximately 630,000 distinct CDR3 sequences, approximately 24% being singletons. Sequencing was done on a sample of CD8+ T cells from PBMCs. These receptors came from a human donor in good health (CMV status not recorded). Some clones in this sample may be carry-over from other donors' samples.

This clonotype was observed at least ten times. The chain links TRBV7-9 to TRBJ2-4; possible D gene TRBD2, 6 bases. The length of the CDR3 is 11 residues. V lost 8 bases and J lost 9, with 11 bases in between. Per the germline V gene, CDR1 is SEHNR and CDR2 is FQNEAQ (reference sequence). The CDR3 DNA is TGTGCCAGCGCGGACTACCCCATTCAGTACTTC. Protein: CASADYPIQYF.

There are many counts of this clonotype. V gene TRBV19 combines with J gene TRBJ2-1, with D possibly matching TRBD2 (5 bases). Germline CDR1 LNHDA, CDR2 SQIVND (reference sequence). The germline V and J ends were trimmed by 3 bases and 0 bases, with 6 bases remaining between them. The CDR3 is 14 amino acids. The CDR3 protein is CASSMGSSYNEQFF. CDR3 DNA sequence: TGTGCCAGTAGTATGGGGAGCTCCTACAATGAGCAGTTCTTC.

V gene TRBV13 combines with J gene TRBJ2-3, with 7 bases that match TRBD2. The CDR3 runs 17 residues. V shed 0 bases and J 2 bases; nucleotides not matched to a gene: 8. The germline V gene has CDR1 PRHDT and CDR2 FYEKMQ (reference sequence). Written as DNA, the CDR3 is TGTGCCAGCAGCTTAGGCGGACCGGGGGGAATCACAGATACGCAGTATTTT. It codes for CASSLGGPGGITDTQYF.

This sequence joins TRBV27 and TRBJ1-2; 10 bases align to TRBD1. This CDR3 spans 14 amino acids. The V and J ends lost 7 bases and 4 bases, in that order; junction bases with no gene match: 6. In germline, CDR1 is MNHEY, CDR2 SMNVEV (reference sequence). The CDR3 loop is CASTSTGGAYGYTF. CDR3 nucleotides: TGTGCCAGCACCTCGACAGGGGGCGCCTATGGCTACACCTTC.

The rearrangement uses TRBV6-5 and TRBJ1-5; a possible D gene is TRBD1 (5 bases). Trimming cost V 0 bases and J 11 bases, with 17 bases left between them. CDR1 is MNHEY, CDR2 SVGAGI, per germline. The CDR3 has 15 residues. CDR3 nucleotides: TGTGCCAGCAGTTACTCCCAGGGAACGGGCATGTCCCAGCATTTT. As protein: CASSYSQGTGMSQHF.

This clonotype was found many times. The chain employs TRBV7-9 and TRBJ2-3; D possibly corresponds to TRBD2 (5 bases). Trimming shortened V by 5 bases and J by 4 bases, and 10 bases separated the two germline ends. The CDR3 has 13 amino acids. Germline V gives CDR1 SEHNR, CDR2 FQNEAQ (reference sequence). DNA of the CDR3: TGTGCCAGCAGCAGCACTAGTTCAGATACGCAGTATTTT. Its translation: CASSSTSSDTQYF. The full variable domain, completed using reference TRBV7-9 and TRBJ2-3, is DTGVSQNPRHKITKRGQNVTFRCDPISEHNRLYWYRQTLGQGPEFLTYFQNEAQLEKSRLLSDRFSAERPKGSFSTLEIQRTEQGDSAMYLCASSSTSSDTQYFGPGTRLTVL.

V is TRBV4-1 and J is TRBJ1-5; TRBD1 matches 8 bases. Germline CDR1 MGHRA, CDR2 YSYEKL. The CDR3 totals 15 residues. V was clipped by 4 bases and J by 5 bases; unmatched bases: 7. The CDR3 DNA follows: TGCGCCAGCAGCCTTACGGACAGGGCCGATCAGCCCCAGCATTTT. Encoded protein: CASSLTDRADQPQHF.

This clonotype appeared many times. The chain combines TRBV12-3 or TRBV12-4 with TRBJ2-2; no clear D. V lost 7 bases and J lost 3, with 9 bases in between. The CDR3 extends over 13 amino acids. The CDR3: CASTIRYTGELFF. CDR3 in DNA: TGTGCCAGCACCATTAGATACACCGGGGAGCTGTTTTTT.

V is TRBV6-2 or TRBV6-3 and J is TRBJ1-1, with D hard to call. The CDR3 has 13 residues. The germline CDR1 and CDR2 sequences are MNHEY and SVGEGT. Deletions cut 0 bases from V and 6 bases from J, with 8 bases between. The CDR3 is CASSYSPLAEAFF. The DNA for the CDR3 is TGTGCCAGCAGTTACTCCCCGCTGGCTGAAGCTTTCTTT.

In this sample, this clonotype turned up many times. The chain couples TRBV28 to TRBJ1-5; D is uncertain. The CDR3 has 16 amino acids. Germline-derived CDR1 and CDR2 are MDHEN and SYDVKM. V was clipped by 1 base and J by 3 bases, with 13 bases between them. The CDR3 region is CASSLYPSDPNQPQHF. In DNA, the CDR3 is TGTGCCAGCAGTTTATACCCCTCCGACCCCAATCAGCCCCAGCATTTT.

The chain couples TRBV27 to TRBJ2-1; TRBD1 might be the D (5 bases). V was trimmed by 0 bases and J by 4 bases, leaving 7 bases between them. CDR3 size: 14 residues. In germline, CDR1 is MNHEY, CDR2 SMNVEV (reference sequence). CDR3 loop: CASSLSGPYNEQFF. CDR3 DNA sequence: TGTGCCAGCAGTTTATCGGGGCCGTACAATGAGCAGTTCTTC.

The V gene is TRBV24-1, the J gene TRBJ2-1, with a possible D match to TRBD1 (6 bases). V shed 3 bases and J shed 9 bases, with 11 bases lying between them. Germline loops: CDR1 KGHDR, CDR2 SFDVKD. This CDR3 has 13 residues. The CDR3 loop reads CATSDPQGGEQFF. The CDR3 nucleotides are TGTGCCACCAGTGATCCACAGGGTGGTGAGCAGTTCTTC.

V and J are TRBV19 and TRBJ1-4, with unresolved D. Trimming removed 4 bases at V and 0 bases at J, with 15 bases between. The V gene's germline CDR1 is LNHDA and CDR2 SQIVND (reference sequence). This CDR3 is 17 amino acids long. CDR3 nucleotide sequence: TGTGCCAGTAGTAGGCGGACTGAAGTTGCAACTAATGAAAAACTGTTTTTT. It is translated as CASSRRTEVATNEKLFF. Combining the CDR3 with reference TRBV19 and TRBJ1-4 gives the whole variable domain DGGITQSPKYLFRKEGQNVTLSCEQNLNHDAMYWYRQDPGQGLRLIYYSQIVNDFQKGDIAEGYSVSREKKESFPLTVTSAQKNPTAFYLCASSRRTEVATNEKLFFGSGTQLSVL.

The chain joins TRBV29-1 to TRBJ1-3, with unresolved D. The CDR3 loop spans 11 amino acids. Trimming took off 7 bases at V and 4 bases at J, with 8 bases between the two ends. Per the germline V gene, CDR1 is SQVTM and CDR2 is ANQGSEA. The CDR3 coding sequence is TGCAGCGCCTACCTGGGAAACACCATATATTTT. Its protein is CSAYLGNTIYF.

This clonotype has a handful of counts. The rearrangement joins TRBV28 to TRBJ2-1; 7 bases match TRBD1. J lost 8 bases, V lost 6 bases, and 7 bases had no gene match. In germline, CDR1 is MDHEN, CDR2 SYDVKM. This CDR3 has 13 amino acids. DNA for the CDR3: TGTGCCAGCAGGATACAGGGGAGATATGAGCAGTTCTTC. The encoded protein is CASRIQGRYEQFF.

In DNA, the CDR3 is TGTGCCAGCAGCGAACCGGGACAGGGGGTCCACGAGCAGTACTTC. Its protein product is CASSEPGQGVHEQYF. The chain couples TRBV5-4 to TRBJ2-7; 11 bases fit TRBD1. The length of the CDR3 is 15 residues. Germline loops: CDR1 SGHNT, CDR2 YYREEE (reference sequence). V lost 4 bases, J lost 5 bases, and 8 bases stayed unmatched. Full variable domain (outside the CDR3, taken from reference TRBV5-4 and TRBJ2-7): ETGVTQSPTHLIKTRGQQVTLRCSSQSGHNTVSWYQQALGQGPQFIFQYYREEENGRGNFPPRFSGLQFPNYSSELNVNALELDDSALYLCASSEPGQGVHEQYFGPGTRLTVT.

Only a few counts were recorded for this clonotype. CDR3 nucleotide sequence: TGTGCCAGCAGTTTAGGGTCCACAGGGTCCAGCAATCAGCCCCAGCATTTT. Translated, it gives CASSLGSTGSSNQPQHF. The chain uses TRBV12-3 or TRBV12-4 and TRBJ1-5, with a possible D match to TRBD1 (6 bases). V lost 1 base, J lost 1 base, and 14 bases lay in between. The CDR3 is 17 residues long.

The rearrangement joins TRBV25-1 to TRBJ1-1; the D is unclear. V lost 3 bases and J 3 bases, leaving 8 bases between the germline ends. The CDR3 sequence is 13 residues long. Per germline, CDR1 MGHDK and CDR2 SYGVNS. CDR3 region: CASSDWGDTEAFF. Here the CDR3 DNA reads TGTGCCAGCAGTGACTGGGGAGACACTGAAGCTTTCTTT.

The chain is built from TRBV7-8 and TRBJ2-7, with 13 positions matching TRBD2. CDR3 length equals 16 residues. From germline, CDR1 is SGHVS and CDR2 FQNEAQ. V was pared by 1 base and J by 0 bases, with 0 bases of the junction left unmatched. CDR3 bases: TGTGCCAGCAGCTTAGGGACTAGCGGGGGCTCCTACGAGCAGTACTTC. It specifies CASSLGTSGGSYEQYF. The whole variable domain, filled in from reference TRBV7-8 and TRBJ2-7, reads GAGVSQSPRYKVAKRGQDVALRCDPISGHVSLFWYQQALGQGPEFLTYFQNEAQLDKSGLPSDRFFAERPEGSVSTLKIQRTQQEDSAVYLCASSLGTSGGSYEQYFGPGTRLTVT.

The table lists this clonotype with a few counts. The chain recombines TRBV7-9 with TRBJ2-5; TRBD1 matches at 7 bases. Per germline, CDR1 SEHNR and CDR2 FQNEAQ (reference sequence). This CDR3 region has 16 residues. The J segment lost 3 bases and the V segment lost 0 bases, leaving 7 bases of the junction unmatched. The CDR3 DNA reads TGTGCCAGCAGCTTAGCGCTAGGAGACAGGGAAGAGACCCAGTACTTC. This codes for CASSLALGDREETQYF.

This clonotype has a count of ten or more. The chain recombines TRBV4-1 with TRBJ1-5; D unresolved. The CDR3 has 15 residues. Trimming removed 1 base from V and 0 bases from J, with 7 bases in between. From germline, CDR1 is MGHRA and CDR2 YSYEKL. CDR3 sequence (DNA): TGCGCCAGCAGCCAAGTGGGGTTTAGCAATCAGCCCCAGCATTTT. It yields the protein CASSQVGFSNQPQHF.

This clonotype has ten or more counts. The rearrangement joins TRBV7-9 to TRBJ1-1; 9 bases line up with TRBD1. The V and J ends lost 2 bases and 6 bases, in that order; junction bases with no gene match: 7. The CDR3 has 15 amino acids. Germline V CDR1 and CDR2: SEHNR, FQNEAQ (reference sequence). CDR3 protein: CASSLSTQGAPEAFF. The CDR3 DNA reads TGTGCCAGCAGCTTATCGACACAGGGGGCCCCTGAAGCTTTCTTT.

This clonotype has only a few counts. The chain employs TRBV7-9 and TRBJ2-7; the D gene could be TRBD1 or TRBD2 (5 bases each). The CDR3 contains 14 residues. V lost 3 bases and J lost 2, with 11 bases in between. The germline gives CDR1 SEHNR, CDR2 FQNEAQ (reference sequence). The CDR3 loop is CASSFRDGAYEQYF. DNA of the CDR3: TGTGCCAGCAGCTTCCGGGACGGAGCCTACGAGCAGTACTTC.

As regards this clonotype: At one end the junction does not follow the germline gene, possibly because of a read error. This sequence joins TRBV20-1 and TRBJ1-1; tentatively, D is TRBD1 (5 bases). Per the germline V gene, CDR1 is DFQATT and CDR2 is SNEGSKA (reference sequence). The length of the CDR3 is 9 residues. CDR3 region: CSATGRTAF. CDR3 bases: TGCAGTGCTACGGGGCGGACGGCTTTT.

There are a few counts of this clonotype. The junction shows a germline mismatch at one end, possibly a read error. This sequence joins TRBV7-3 and TRBJ1-4; tentative D call: TRBD1 (6 bases). There are 15 residues in the CDR3. The germline V gene has CDR1 SGHTA and CDR2 FQGTGA. CDR3 residues: CASSLTGGGSEKLFF. In DNA form, the CDR3 reads TGTGCCAGCAGCTTAACTGGGGGCGGGAGTGAAAAATTGTTTTTT. Combining the CDR3 with reference TRBV7-3 and TRBJ1-4 gives the whole variable domain GAGVSQTPSNKVTEKGKYVELRCDPISGHTALYWYRQSLGQGPEFLIYFQGTGAADDSGLPNDRFFAVRPEGSVSTLKIQRTERGDSAVYLCASSLTGGGSEKLFFGSGTQLSVL.

This clonotype was seen a handful of times. This sequence joins TRBV6-6 and TRBJ1-2; D remains ambiguous. Germline CDR1 and CDR2: MNHNY and SVGAGI (reference sequence). The length of the CDR3 is 13 residues. V was clipped by 2 bases and J by 2 bases, with 6 bases between them. The CDR3 region is CASSYEKNYGYTF. In nucleotides, the CDR3 is TGTGCCAGCAGTTACGAGAAGAACTATGGCTACACCTTC.

This clonotype was seen more than once but under ten times. The chain uses TRBV29-1 and TRBJ1-1; D is ambiguous. V was shortened by 4 bases and J by 1 base, with 10 bases between the two germline ends. Germline V lookup: CDR1 SQVTM, CDR2 ANQGSEA. This CDR3 region has 13 residues. As DNA, the CDR3 is TGCAGCGTTGTAAGGGCACAGAACACTGAAGCTTTCTTT. This sequence encodes CSVVRAQNTEAFF.

This clonotype was seen repeatedly, ten times or more. The genes are TRBV7-2 and TRBJ2-7, with 9 bases matching TRBD1. The germline V gene has CDR1 SGHTA and CDR2 FQGNSA. The CDR3 extends over 14 amino acids. V gave up 2 bases and J gave up 6 bases; unmatched junction bases: 5. The CDR3 here is CASSLKGQGPEQYV. The CDR3 DNA sequence: TGTGCCAGCAGCTTAAAGGGACAGGGACCCGAGCAGTACGTC.

This clonotype came up a few times. The chain links TRBV29-1 to TRBJ2-1; no firm D call. V was clipped by 1 base and J by 7 bases, with 8 bases between them. CDR3 length: 12 amino acids. From germline, CDR1 is SQVTM and CDR2 ANQGSEA. CDR3 sequence reads: CSVEGISNEQFF. The CDR3 DNA reads as TGCAGCGTTGAAGGGATTAGTAATGAGCAGTTCTTC.

The CDR3 reads CASRTDPTGELFF. DNA of the CDR3: TGTGCCAGCAGAACGGACCCCACCGGGGAGCTGTTTTTT. The chain uses TRBV28 and TRBJ2-2; no definite D call. Germline assignment: CDR1 MDHEN and CDR2 SYDVKM. With 6 bases removed from V and 4 bases from J, the gap between germline ends came to 9 bases. This CDR3 has 13 amino acids. The complete variable domain, with remaining parts taken from reference TRBV28 and TRBJ2-2, reads DVKVTQSSRYLVKRTGEKVFLECVQDMDHENMFWYRQDPGLGLRLIYFSYDVKMKEKGDIPEGYSVSREKKERFSLILESASTNQTSMYLCASRTDPTGELFFGEGSRLTVL.

The chain links TRBV7-9 to TRBJ2-7; D gene ambiguous. The germline gives CDR1 SEHNR, CDR2 FQNEAQ (reference sequence). V was clipped by 5 bases and J by 2 bases, with 13 bases between them. This CDR3 is built from 14 residues. CDR3: CASSPLGSAYEQYF. The CDR3 region has the DNA TGTGCCAGCAGCCCTTTAGGCAGTGCCTACGAGCAGTACTTC.